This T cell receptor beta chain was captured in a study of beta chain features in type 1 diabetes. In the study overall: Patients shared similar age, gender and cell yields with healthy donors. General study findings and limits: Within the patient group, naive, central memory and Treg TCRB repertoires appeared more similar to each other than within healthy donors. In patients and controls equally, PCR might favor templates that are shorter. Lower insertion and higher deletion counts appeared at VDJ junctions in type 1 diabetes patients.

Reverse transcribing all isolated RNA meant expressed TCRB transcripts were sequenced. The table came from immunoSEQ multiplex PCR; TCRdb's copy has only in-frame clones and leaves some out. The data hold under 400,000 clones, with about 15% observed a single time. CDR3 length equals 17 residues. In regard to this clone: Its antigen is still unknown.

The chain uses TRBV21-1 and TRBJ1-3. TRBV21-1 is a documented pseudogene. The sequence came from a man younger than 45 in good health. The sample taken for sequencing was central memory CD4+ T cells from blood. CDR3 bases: TGTGCCAGCAGCAAAGCCCCCAGCAGTATGGCTGGAAACACCATATATTTT. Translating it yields CASSKAPSSMAGNTIYF.